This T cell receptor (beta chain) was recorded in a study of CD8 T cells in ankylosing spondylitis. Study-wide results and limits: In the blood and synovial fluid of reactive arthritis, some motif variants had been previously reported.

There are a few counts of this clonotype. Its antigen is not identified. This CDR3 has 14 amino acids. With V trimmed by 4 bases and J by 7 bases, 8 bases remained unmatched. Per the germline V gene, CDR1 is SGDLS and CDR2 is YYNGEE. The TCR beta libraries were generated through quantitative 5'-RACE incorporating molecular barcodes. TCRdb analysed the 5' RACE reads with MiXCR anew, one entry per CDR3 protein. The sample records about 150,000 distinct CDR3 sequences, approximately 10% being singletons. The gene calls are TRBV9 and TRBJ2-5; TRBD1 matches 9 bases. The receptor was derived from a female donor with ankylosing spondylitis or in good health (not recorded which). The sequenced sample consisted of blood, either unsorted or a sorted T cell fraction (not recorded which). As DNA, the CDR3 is TGTGCCAGCAGCCCAGAAGGGACAGGGATGACCCAGTACTTC. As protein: CASSPEGTGMTQYF.